This T cell receptor (beta chain) was obtained from a study of T cell clonality in common variable immunodeficiency. General study results and limits: In common variable immunodeficiency, TCR beta chains reportedly carried fewer deletions and N-nucleotide insertions.

The repertoire was sequenced with immunoSEQ multiplex PCR; TCRdb's copy has only in-frame clones and lacks some. There are roughly 30,000 clones in the sample, none observed a single time. The CDR3 spans 17 residues. V shed 4 bases, J shed 8 bases, and the junction held 14 bases outside the gene matches. Germline assignment: CDR1 MNHEY and CDR2 SVGEGT. This clone was counted between two and nine times. Its antigen remains unidentified. Read coverage stops 3 residues before the CDR3 terminus; the germline J gene supplies the remainder. The genes are TRBV6-2 or TRBV6-3 and TRBJ1-4, with 9 bases fitting TRBD1. Sequencing was performed on peripheral blood mononuclear cells. The source of this sequence is a human donor with common variable immunodeficiency. The sequenced CDR3 bases are TGTGCCAGCAGTTCCGGGACAGGGTCCCCCTCTCGGGAAAAA. Translated: CASSSGTGSPSREK. The complete CDR3 sequence is CASSSGTGSPSREKLFF.